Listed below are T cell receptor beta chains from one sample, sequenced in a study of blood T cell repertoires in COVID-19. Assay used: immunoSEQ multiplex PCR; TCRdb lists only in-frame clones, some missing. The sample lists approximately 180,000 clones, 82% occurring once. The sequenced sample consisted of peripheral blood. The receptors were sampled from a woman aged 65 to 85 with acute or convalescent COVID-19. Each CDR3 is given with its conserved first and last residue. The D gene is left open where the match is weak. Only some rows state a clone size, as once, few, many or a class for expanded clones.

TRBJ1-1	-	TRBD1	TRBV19	CASSLWTGEVTEAFF	TGTGCCAGTAGTCTTTGGACAGGGGAGGTCACTGAAGCTTTCTTT
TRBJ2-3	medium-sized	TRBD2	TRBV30	CAWTRLAGPDTQYF	TGTGCCTGGACCCGACTAGCGGGGCCTGATACGCAGTATTTT
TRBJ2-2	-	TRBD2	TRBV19	CASSLRTSGRSGTGELFF	TGTGCCAGTAGTCTTCGGACTAGCGGGAGGTCGGGCACCGGGGAGCTGTTTTTT
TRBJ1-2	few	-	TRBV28	CSVANYGYTF	TGTTCGGTCGCTAACTATGGCTACACCTTC
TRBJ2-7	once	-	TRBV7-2	CASSPFFERAYEQYF	TGTGCCAGCAGCCCATTCTTCGAGAGAGCCTACGAGCAGTACTTC
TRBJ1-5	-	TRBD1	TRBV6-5	CASSTGQLIYPQHF	TGTGCCAGCAGTACGGGACAGCTAATTTATCCCCAGCATTTT
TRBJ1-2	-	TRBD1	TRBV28	CASSLDRVTGYTF	TGTGCCAGCAGTTTGGACAGGGTAACTGGCTACACCTTC
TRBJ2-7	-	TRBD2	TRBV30	CAWSVTTGGRLREQYF	TGTGCCTGGAGTGTAACGACGGGAGGGAGGTTAAGGGAGCAGTACTTC
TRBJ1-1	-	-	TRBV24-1	CATRPGGDQNTEAFF	TGTGCCACCAGGCCCGGCGGGGACCAGAACACTGAAGCTTTCTTT
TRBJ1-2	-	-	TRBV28	CASSPGQPANYGYTF	TGTGCCAGCAGTCCCGGACAGCCAGCTAACTATGGCTACACCTTC
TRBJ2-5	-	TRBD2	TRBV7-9	CASSSGTSGRYQETQYF	TGTGCCAGCAGCTCCGGGACTAGCGGGAGGTACCAAGAGACCCAGTACTTC
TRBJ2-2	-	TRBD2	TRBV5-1	CASSPTRSGVDTGELFF	TGCGCCAGCAGCCCGACGAGAAGCGGGGTTGACACCGGGGAGCTGTTTTTT
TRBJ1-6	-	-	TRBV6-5	CASSYLAGDNSPLHF	TGTGCCAGCAGTTACTTGGCAGGGGATAATTCACCCCTCCACTTT
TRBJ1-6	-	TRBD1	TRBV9	CASSGTGGHNSPLHF	TGTGCCAGCAGCGGAACAGGGGGCCATAATTCACCCCTCCACTTT
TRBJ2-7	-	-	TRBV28	CASSSAQAYEQYF	TGTGCCAGCAGTTCCGCTCAGGCCTACGAGCAGTACTTC
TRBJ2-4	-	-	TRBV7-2	CASSTGGIQYF	TGTGCCAGCAGCACCGGAGGCATTCAGTACTTC
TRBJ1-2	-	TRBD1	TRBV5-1	CASSLFPGQPAYGYTF	TGCGCCAGCAGCTTGTTCCCGGGACAGCCGGCCTATGGCTACACCTTC
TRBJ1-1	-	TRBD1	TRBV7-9	CASSFPTGGTEAFF	TGTGCCAGCAGCTTCCCGACAGGGGGGACTGAAGCTTTCTTT
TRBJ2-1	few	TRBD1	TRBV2	CASSVEQGRTEQFF	TGTGCCAGCAGTGTCGAACAGGGGAGAACTGAGCAGTTCTTC
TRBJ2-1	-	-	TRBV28	CASSIPTRYNEQFF	TGTGCCAGCAGTATTCCAACTAGGTACAATGAGCAGTTCTTC
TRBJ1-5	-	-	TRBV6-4	CASRVFGVYSNQPQHF	TGTGCCAGCAGGGTTTTTGGAGTCTATAGCAATCAGCCCCAGCATTTT
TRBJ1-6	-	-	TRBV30	CAWIPKGLQNSPLHF	TGTGCCTGGATTCCGAAGGGACTTCAGAATTCACCCCTCCACTTT
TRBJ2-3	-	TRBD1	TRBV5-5	CASSLQGALEDTQYF	TGTGCCAGCAGCCTGCAGGGGGCTTTAGAAGATACGCAGTATTTT
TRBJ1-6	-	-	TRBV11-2	CASSLVGANNSPLHF	TGTGCCAGCAGCTTAGTTGGGGCCAATAATTCACCCCTCCACTTT
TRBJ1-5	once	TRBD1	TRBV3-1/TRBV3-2	CASSLGAGQLHPQHF	TGTGCCAGCAGCCTAGGTGCGGGACAGCTACATCCCCAGCATTTT
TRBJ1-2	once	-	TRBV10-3	CAIRQEFYGYTF	TGTGCCATCAGACAGGAATTCTACGGCTACACCTTC
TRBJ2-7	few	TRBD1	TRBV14	CASSQDDREQLPYEQYF	TGTGCCAGCAGCCAGGACGACAGGGAACAGCTTCCCTACGAGCAGTACTTC
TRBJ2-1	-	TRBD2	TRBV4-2	CASSQDQGLAIQFF	TGTGCCAGCAGCCAAGATCAGGGACTAGCAATTCAGTTCTTC
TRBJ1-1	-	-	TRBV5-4	CASSLGPGGGTEAFF	TGTGCCAGCAGCTTGGGGCCCGGGGGAGGCACTGAAGCTTTCTTT
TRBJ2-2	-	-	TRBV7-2	CASSLGPAGNGELFF	TGTGCCAGCAGCTTAGGGCCCGCGGGTAACGGGGAGCTGTTTTTT
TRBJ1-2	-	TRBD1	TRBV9	CASSVDRTGAAGYTF	TGTGCCAGCAGCGTAGATCGGACAGGGGCAGCTGGCTACACCTTC
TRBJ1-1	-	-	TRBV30	CAWSTHMNTEAFF	TGTGCCTGGTCGACACATATGAACACTGAAGCTTTCTTT
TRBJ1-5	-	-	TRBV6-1	CASSEQGYSNQPQHF	TGTGCCAGCAGTGAGCAGGGCTATAGCAATCAGCCCCAGCATTTT
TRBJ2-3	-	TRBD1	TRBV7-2	CASKPGQGTDTQYF	TGTGCCAGCAAGCCGGGACAGGGCACAGATACGCAGTATTTT
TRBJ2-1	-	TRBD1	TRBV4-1	CASSQGWDRSYNEQFF	TGCGCCAGCAGCCAAGGATGGGACAGATCCTACAATGAGCAGTTCTTC
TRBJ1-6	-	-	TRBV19	CASSRDGGQSSYNSPLHF	TGTGCCAGTAGCCGAGATGGTGGACAGAGCTCCTATAATTCACCCCTCCACTTT
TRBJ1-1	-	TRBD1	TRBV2	CATKDRGPEAFF	TGTGCCACGAAAGACAGGGGTCCTGAAGCTTTCTTT
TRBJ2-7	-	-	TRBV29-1	CNMKRSSYEQYF	TGCAATATGAAGCGGAGCTCCTACGAGCAGTACTTC
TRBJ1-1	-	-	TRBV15	CATSRDRTGGVLTEAFF	TGTGCCACCAGCAGAGATCGAACAGGTGGAGTACTTACTGAAGCTTTCTTT
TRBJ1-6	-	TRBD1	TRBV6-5	CASSHRGRNNSPLHF	TGTGCCAGCAGTCACAGGGGGAGAAACAATTCACCCCTCCACTTT
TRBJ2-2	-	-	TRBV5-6	CASSLGSGGELFF	TGTGCCAGCAGCTTGGGATCAGGCGGGGAGCTGTTTTTT